This T cell receptor (beta chain) was recovered during a study of regulatory T cells in long-lasting Graves disease. Time point indicated: newly diagnosed GD, antithyroid drugs for less than 3 months. Isolated PBMC RNA provided the starting material for the TCR library. The CDR3 is made up of 16 amino acids. CDR1 and CDR2 from the germline V gene are SGHRS and YFSETQ. V dropped 0 bases and J dropped 4 bases, with 13 bases sitting between them. Relying on iRepertoire HTBI primers and Arm-PCR of CDR3 regions, the team built TCR beta libraries. Via MiXCR, TCRdb re-called the multiplex PCR reads, giving one row per CDR3 protein. The table lists fewer than 650,000 distinct CDR3 sequences, roughly 15% of them singletons. These data are also associated with another study on T cells in Graves' hyperthyroidism and ophthalmopathy.

The TCR comes from a young woman with Graves disease. The chain uses TRBV5-1 and TRBJ2-2, with D unclear. The sample in question was peripheral blood mononuclear cells (PBMCs), obtained at new diagnosis, from a patient treated with antithyroid drugs. CDR3 residues: CASSLELMIRTGELFF. CDR3 nucleotide sequence: TGCGCCAGCAGCTTGGAACTTATGATTCGCACCGGGGAGCTGTTTTTT.